The rows below give T cell receptor beta chains drawn from one sample of a study of CXCR3-negative and CXCR3-positive naive CD8 T cells. With the 5' RACE reads reprocessed, TCRdb shows one record per CDR3 protein and no DNA. Here the sample table reports about 120,000 distinct CDR3 sequences. Sequences were obtained from naive CXCR3- CD8+ T cells from blood. The source of these receptors is a human donor in good health. Some clones in this sample may be carry-over from other donors' samples. Each CDR3 is given with its conserved first and last residue. The order of the fields is V gene, J gene, CDR3 protein.

TRBV7-2	TRBJ2-1	CASSLATAKMSYNEQFF
TRBV9	TRBJ2-5	CASSVWGAQETQYF
TRBV7-2	TRBJ2-1	CASSFRLAGGLYNEQFF
TRBV30	TRBJ1-1	CAWQGNTEAFF
TRBV28	TRBJ2-1	CASSSPPLEIPSYNEQFF
TRBV9	TRBJ1-2	CASSDTGDYGYTF
TRBV20-1	TRBJ2-7	CSASGDRDYEQYF
TRBV7-9	TRBJ2-1	CASSPVGEERFF
TRBV9	TRBJ2-5	CASSVALAGHPETQYF
TRBV29-1	TRBJ2-2	CSATGVLVTNTGELFF
TRBV10-2	TRBJ2-3	CASSDPQDSPNTDTQYF
TRBV6-1	TRBJ2-1	CASSEREWSYNEQFF
TRBV11-2	TRBJ1-4	CASSPRGWSTNEKLFF
TRBV29-1	TRBJ2-1	CSVVLRGEQFF
TRBV4-2	TRBJ2-7	CASSSKTSGGASEQYF
TRBV29-1	TRBJ1-1	CSVEVEDTEAFF
TRBV28	TRBJ2-1	CASTSWGGAPNEQFF
TRBV11-2	TRBJ1-1	CASSTRTGFNTEAFF
TRBV29-1	TRBJ1-1	CSVLQGGAEAFF
TRBV27	TRBJ1-2	CASRTFPDYGYTF
TRBV7-3	TRBJ2-1	CASSLSQTSTDEQFF
TRBV19	TRBJ2-7	CASSIAASGNPYEQYF
TRBV20-1	TRBJ2-1	CSARVGGRASSYNEQFF
TRBV12-3/TRBV12-4	TRBJ2-1	CASRSHRDYEQFF
TRBV7-9	TRBJ1-1	CASSLESHDTEAFF
TRBV7-9	TRBJ2-1	CASRPEGSGQYNEQFF
TRBV7-9	TRBJ2-7	CVSSLGTGYEQYF
TRBV12-3/TRBV12-4	TRBJ2-7	CASSFSSGIGYEQYF
TRBV29-1	TRBJ2-7	CSVRGGPVVYEQYF
TRBV19	TRBJ2-2	CASIASLAGELFF
TRBV7-3	TRBJ1-1	CASSRDRGSTEAFF
TRBV25-1	TRBJ2-5	CASTRTSGGSQETQYF
TRBV7-3	TRBJ2-2	CASGTNGHGELFF
TRBV29-1	TRBJ1-1	CSVDVGQGGTAFF
TRBV4-1	TRBJ2-7	CASSLRDRGRNRDHSYEQYF
TRBV7-9	TRBJ1-1	CASSLADNTEAFF
TRBV7-9	TRBJ2-7	CASSSNNGQEFYEQYF
TRBV14	TRBJ2-1	CASSPSTISNEQFF
TRBV12-3/TRBV12-4	TRBJ1-1	CASSFRTGGLGDTEAFF
TRBV29-1	TRBJ2-5	CSINSGDQETQYF
TRBV12-3/TRBV12-4	TRBJ1-2	CASSPGLGQGYGYTF
TRBV28	TRBJ2-5	CASGRERGETQYF
TRBV5-5	TRBJ2-1	CASSGSRRSSYNEQFF
TRBV11-2	TRBJ2-7	CASSSGVMYEQYF
TRBV6-2/TRBV6-3	TRBJ2-1	CASSYLAGTAGNEQFF
TRBV19	TRBJ1-5	CASSIFAGIYSNQPQHF
TRBV7-2	TRBJ2-7	CASSPGLSSYEQYF
TRBV3-1	TRBJ2-3	CASSRGLAGGPWGTDTQYF
TRBV20-1	TRBJ2-1	CSASPWVAGEGNEQFF
TRBV6-2/TRBV6-3	TRBJ1-1	CASSVGLMNTEAFF
TRBV10-1	TRBJ2-3	CASNSRGRRTDTQYF
TRBV29-1	TRBJ2-1	CSVEDEGEQFF
TRBV29-1	TRBJ2-3	CSANTGGPRGHTDTQYF
TRBV5-1	TRBJ2-3	CASSLGQGWTDTQYF
TRBV5-4	TRBJ2-1	CASSSEWDNEQFF